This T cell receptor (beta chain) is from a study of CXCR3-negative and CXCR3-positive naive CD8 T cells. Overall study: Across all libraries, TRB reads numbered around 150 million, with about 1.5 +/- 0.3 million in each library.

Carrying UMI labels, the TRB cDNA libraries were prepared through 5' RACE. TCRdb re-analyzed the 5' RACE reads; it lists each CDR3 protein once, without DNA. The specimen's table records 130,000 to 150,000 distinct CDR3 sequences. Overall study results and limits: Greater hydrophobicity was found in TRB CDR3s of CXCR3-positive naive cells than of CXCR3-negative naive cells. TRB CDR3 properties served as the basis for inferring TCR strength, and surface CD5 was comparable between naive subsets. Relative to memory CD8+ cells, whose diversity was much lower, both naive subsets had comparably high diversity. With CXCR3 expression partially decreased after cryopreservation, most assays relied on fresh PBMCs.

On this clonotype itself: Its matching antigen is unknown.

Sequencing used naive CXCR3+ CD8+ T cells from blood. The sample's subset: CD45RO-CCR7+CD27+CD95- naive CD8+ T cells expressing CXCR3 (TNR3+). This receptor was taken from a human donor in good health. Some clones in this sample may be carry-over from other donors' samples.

The CDR3 loop is CASSLGELEAFF. The rearrangement joins TRBV7-9 to TRBJ1-1. This CDR3 is built from 12 residues. CDR1 is SEHNR, CDR2 FQNEAQ, per germline (reference sequence).